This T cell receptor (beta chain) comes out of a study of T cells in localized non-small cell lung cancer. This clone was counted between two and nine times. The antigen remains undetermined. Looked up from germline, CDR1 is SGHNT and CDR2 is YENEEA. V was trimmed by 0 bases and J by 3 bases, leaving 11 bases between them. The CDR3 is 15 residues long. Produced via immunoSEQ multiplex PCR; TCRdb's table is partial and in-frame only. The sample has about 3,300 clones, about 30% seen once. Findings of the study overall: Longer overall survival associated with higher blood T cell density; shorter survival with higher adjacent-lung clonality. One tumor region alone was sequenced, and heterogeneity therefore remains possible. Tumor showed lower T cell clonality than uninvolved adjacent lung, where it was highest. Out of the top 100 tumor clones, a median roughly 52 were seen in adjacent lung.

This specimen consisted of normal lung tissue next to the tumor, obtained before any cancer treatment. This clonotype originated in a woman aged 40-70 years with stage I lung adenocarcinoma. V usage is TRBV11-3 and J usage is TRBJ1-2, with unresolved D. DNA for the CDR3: TGTGCCAGCAGCTTAGAGGGCCGAATGGACTATGGCTACACCTTC. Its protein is CASSLEGRMDYGYTF.